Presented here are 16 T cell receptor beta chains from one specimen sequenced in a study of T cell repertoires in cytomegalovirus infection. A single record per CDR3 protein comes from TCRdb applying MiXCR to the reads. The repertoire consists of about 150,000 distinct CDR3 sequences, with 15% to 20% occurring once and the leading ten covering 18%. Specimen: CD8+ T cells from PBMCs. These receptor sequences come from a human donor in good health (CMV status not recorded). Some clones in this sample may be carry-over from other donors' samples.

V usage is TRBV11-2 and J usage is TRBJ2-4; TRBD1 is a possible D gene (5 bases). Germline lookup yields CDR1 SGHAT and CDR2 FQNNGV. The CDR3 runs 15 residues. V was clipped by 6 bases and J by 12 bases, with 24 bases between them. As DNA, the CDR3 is TGTGCCAGCAGTTCTACCCTGAGTTTACAGGAACCTCAGTACTTC. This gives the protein CASSSTLSLQEPQYF.

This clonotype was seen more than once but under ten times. The CDR3 reads CASSYYINEQFF. CDR3 nucleotides: TGTGCCAGCAGTTACTACATTAATGAGCAGTTCTTC. The chain employs TRBV6-2 or TRBV6-3 and TRBJ2-1; D is unresolved. The CDR3 totals 12 residues. V was shortened by 1 base and J by 7 bases, with 5 bases between the two germline ends. The germline gives CDR1 MNHEY, CDR2 SVGEGT.

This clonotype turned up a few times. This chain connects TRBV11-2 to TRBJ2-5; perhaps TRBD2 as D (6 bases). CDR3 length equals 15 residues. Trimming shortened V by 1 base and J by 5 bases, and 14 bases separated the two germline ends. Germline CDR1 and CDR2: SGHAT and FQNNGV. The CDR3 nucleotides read TGTGCCAGCAGCTTAGGGGCGGGGAGAAAGGAGACCCAGTACTTC. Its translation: CASSLGAGRKETQYF. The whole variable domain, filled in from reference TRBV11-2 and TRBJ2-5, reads EAGVAQSPRYKIIEKRQSVAFWCNPISGHATLYWYQQILGQGPKLLIQFQNNGVVDDSQLPKDRFSAERLKGVDSTLKIQPAKLEDSAVYLCASSLGAGRKETQYFGPGTRLLVL.

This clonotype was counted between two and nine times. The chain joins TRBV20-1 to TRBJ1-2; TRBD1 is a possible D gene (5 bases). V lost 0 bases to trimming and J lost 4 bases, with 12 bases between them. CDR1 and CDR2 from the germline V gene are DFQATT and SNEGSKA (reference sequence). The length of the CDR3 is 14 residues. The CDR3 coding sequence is TGCAGTGCTAGAGATCTGGGCACAGGCTATGGCTACACCTTC. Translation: CSARDLGTGYGYTF.

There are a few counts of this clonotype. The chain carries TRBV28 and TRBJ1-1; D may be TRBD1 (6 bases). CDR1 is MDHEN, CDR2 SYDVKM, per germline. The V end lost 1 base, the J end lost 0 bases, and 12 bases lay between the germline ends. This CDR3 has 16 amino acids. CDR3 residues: CASSLFGQTLNTEAFF. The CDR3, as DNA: TGTGCCAGCAGTTTATTCGGACAGACTCTGAACACTGAAGCTTTCTTT.

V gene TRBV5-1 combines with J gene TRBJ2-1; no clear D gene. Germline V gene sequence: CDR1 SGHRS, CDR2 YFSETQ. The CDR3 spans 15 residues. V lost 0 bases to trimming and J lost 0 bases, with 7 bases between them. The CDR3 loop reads CASSLASGSYNEQFF. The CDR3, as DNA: TGCGCCAGCAGCTTGGCCTCAGGCTCCTACAATGAGCAGTTCTTC.

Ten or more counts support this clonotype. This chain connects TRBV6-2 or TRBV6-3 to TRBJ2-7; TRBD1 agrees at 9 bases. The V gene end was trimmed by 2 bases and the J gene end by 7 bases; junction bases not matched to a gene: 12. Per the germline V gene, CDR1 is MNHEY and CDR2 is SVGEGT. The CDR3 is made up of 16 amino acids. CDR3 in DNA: TGTGCCAGCAGTTACCCTGGGACAGGGAGATCGGGAGAGCAGTACTTC. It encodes CASSYPGTGRSGEQYF.

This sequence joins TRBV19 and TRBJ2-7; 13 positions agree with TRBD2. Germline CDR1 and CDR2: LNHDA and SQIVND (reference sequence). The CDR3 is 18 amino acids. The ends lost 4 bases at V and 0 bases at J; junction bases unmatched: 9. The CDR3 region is CASSRPWTSGSYSYEQYF. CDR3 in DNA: TGTGCCAGTAGTAGACCCTGGACTAGCGGGAGTTACTCCTACGAGCAGTACTTC.

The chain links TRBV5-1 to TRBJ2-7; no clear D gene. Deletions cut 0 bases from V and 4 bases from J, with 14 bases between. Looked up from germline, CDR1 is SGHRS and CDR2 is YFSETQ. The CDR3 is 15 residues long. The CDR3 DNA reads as TGCGCCAGCAGCTTGGTTCCGGGTCGAAGGTACGAGCAGTACTTC. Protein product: CASSLVPGRRYEQYF.

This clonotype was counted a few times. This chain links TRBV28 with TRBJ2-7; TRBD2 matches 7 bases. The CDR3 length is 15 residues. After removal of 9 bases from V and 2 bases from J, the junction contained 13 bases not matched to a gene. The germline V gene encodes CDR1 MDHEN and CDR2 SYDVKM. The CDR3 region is CASKLLEREAYEQYF. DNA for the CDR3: TGTGCCAGTAAACTCCTCGAGCGGGAAGCCTACGAGCAGTACTTC.

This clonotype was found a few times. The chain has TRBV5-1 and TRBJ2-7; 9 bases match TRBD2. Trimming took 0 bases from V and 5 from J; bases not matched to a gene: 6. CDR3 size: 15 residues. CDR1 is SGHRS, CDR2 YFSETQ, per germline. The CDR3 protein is CASSLVGTSLDEQYF. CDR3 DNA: TGCGCCAGCAGCTTGGTAGGGACTAGCCTTGACGAGCAGTACTTC.

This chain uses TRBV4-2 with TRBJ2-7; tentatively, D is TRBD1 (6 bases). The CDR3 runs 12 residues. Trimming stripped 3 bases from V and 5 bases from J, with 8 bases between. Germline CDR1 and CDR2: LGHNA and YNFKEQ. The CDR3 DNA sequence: TGTGCCAGCAGCCAGGGGGCCAACGAGCAGTACTTC. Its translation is CASSQGANEQYF.

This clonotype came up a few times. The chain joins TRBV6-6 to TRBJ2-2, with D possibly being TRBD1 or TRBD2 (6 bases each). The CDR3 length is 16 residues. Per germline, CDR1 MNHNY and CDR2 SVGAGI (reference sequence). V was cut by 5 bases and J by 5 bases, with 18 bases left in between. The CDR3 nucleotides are TGTGCCAGCAGTCCGACCCGGGGGCGATGGACCGGGGAGCTGTTTTTT. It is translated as CASSPTRGRWTGELFF.

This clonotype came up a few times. The CDR3 nucleotides read TGCAGTGCTAGAGTCACCGGGGAGCTGTTTTTT. It encodes CSARVTGELFF. V and J are TRBV20-1 and TRBJ2-2; D gene uncertain. Trimming left V 1 base short and J 4 bases short, with 1 base between. CDR3 length: 11 residues. Germline lookup yields CDR1 DFQATT and CDR2 SNEGSKA (reference sequence).

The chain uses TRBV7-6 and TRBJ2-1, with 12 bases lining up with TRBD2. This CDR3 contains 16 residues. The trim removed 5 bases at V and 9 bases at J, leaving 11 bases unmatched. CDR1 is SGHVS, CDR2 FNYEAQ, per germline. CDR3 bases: TGTGCCAGCAGCCTCGGACTAGCGGGAAGGGACGGTGAGCAGTTCTTC. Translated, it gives CASSLGLAGRDGEQFF.

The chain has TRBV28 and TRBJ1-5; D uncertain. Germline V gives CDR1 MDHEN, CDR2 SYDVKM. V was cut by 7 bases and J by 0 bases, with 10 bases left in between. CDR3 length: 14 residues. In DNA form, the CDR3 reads TGTGCCAGCAACACAGTTTATAGCAATCAGCCCCAGCATTTT. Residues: CASNTVYSNQPQHF.